Below are 15 T cell receptor beta chains sequenced from a single sample in a study of spatial heterogeneity in lung cancer. TCRdb ran MiXCR on the 5' RACE reads and lists one entry per CDR3 protein. There are about 92,000 distinct CDR3 sequences in the sample; approximately 12% occur only once, and about two fifths lies in the top ten. Time point noted: sample taken at primary tumor resection. Unsorted whole RNA from tumor, nontumor lung or frozen PBMC underwent sequencing. The input for sequencing was PBMCs, taken at surgery. All receptors derive from a male donor with early-stage non-small cell lung cancer.

This clonotype was recorded a few times. The chain links TRBV5-1 to TRBJ1-6, with D perhaps TRBD1 (5 bases). This CDR3 has 16 residues. Germline-derived CDR1 and CDR2 are SGHRS and YFSETQ. Deletions cut 4 bases from V and 0 bases from J, with 11 bases between. Written as DNA, the CDR3 is TGCGCCAGCAGCGCGGGACGGAGCTCCTATAATTCACCCCTCCACTTT. This encodes CASSAGRSSYNSPLHF.

This clonotype was picked up many times. The chain has TRBV12-3 or TRBV12-4 and TRBJ1-2, with 8 bases identical to TRBD1. This CDR3 region has 15 residues. Losses at the gene ends were 4 bases for V and 1 base for J; bases not matched to a gene: 5. Here the CDR3 reads CASSYRGESNYGYTF. CDR3 nucleotides: TGTGCCAGCAGTTACAGGGGGGAAAGTAACTATGGCTACACCTTC.

The CDR3 nucleotides read TGTGCCAGCAGTACCTTAGCGGGTGAGCAGTTCTTC. This encodes CASSTLAGEQFF. The chain combines TRBV27 with TRBJ2-1; TRBD2 aligns across 7 bases. Trimming removed 5 bases from V and 9 bases from J; junction bases left unmatched: 4. CDR1 and CDR2 (germline): MNHEY, SMNVEV (reference sequence). CDR3 length: 12 residues.

This clonotype was detected only a few times. The genes are TRBV9 and TRBJ1-1; no clear D gene. Trimming removed 0 bases from V and 1 base from J, with 7 bases in between. CDR1 SGDLS and CDR2 YYNGEE come from the germline V gene. This CDR3 has 14 residues. CDR3 loop: CASSVASENTEAFF. As DNA, the CDR3 is TGTGCCAGCAGCGTAGCCAGTGAGAACACTGAAGCTTTCTTT.

This sequence joins TRBV28 and TRBJ2-1, with 8 bases lining up with TRBD2. Germline V gene data show CDR1 as MDHEN and CDR2 as SYDVKM. Losses at the gene ends were 7 bases for V and 7 bases for J; bases not matched to a gene: 12. The CDR3 totals 15 residues. The CDR3 spells CASTSQAGVRNEQFF. The CDR3 nucleotides read TGTGCCAGCACCTCTCAAGCGGGAGTGAGAAATGAGCAGTTCTTC.

The sample holds many counts of this clonotype. The rearrangement links TRBV4-2 to TRBJ1-2; 8 bases map to TRBD1. Germline lookup yields CDR1 LGHNA and CDR2 YNFKEQ. This CDR3 comprises 14 residues. V was pared by 4 bases and J by 6 bases, with 7 bases of the junction left unmatched. The CDR3 DNA is TGTGCCAGCAGCCCTGACAGGGGAGGGGATGGCTACACCTTC. This translates into CASSPDRGGDGYTF.

The chain couples TRBV4-3 to TRBJ2-6, with D possibly being TRBD2 (5 bases). Trimming stripped 0 bases from V and 0 bases from J, with 9 bases between. The CDR3 spans 17 residues. Germline-derived CDR1 and CDR2 are LGHNA and YSLEER. The CDR3 DNA is TGCGCCAGCAGCCAAGATGAGGGTCTCTCTGGGGCCAACGTCCTGACTTTC. This codes for CASSQDEGLSGANVLTF.

This clonotype has just a few counts. The chain recombines TRBV6-5 with TRBJ2-1, with TRBD1 matching over 10 bases. Germline assignment: CDR1 MNHEY and CDR2 SVGAGI. CDR3 length equals 15 residues. V was pared by 4 bases and J by 12 bases, with 12 bases of the junction left unmatched. In DNA form, the CDR3 reads TGTGCCAGCAGTTCGGGACAGGGGCGACTGTCAGGGCAGTTCTTC. It codes for CASSSGQGRLSGQFF.

The chain recombines TRBV5-5 with TRBJ1-2; 7 nucleotides line up with TRBD1. Germline V CDR1 and CDR2: SGHKS, YYEKEE (reference sequence). This CDR3 spans 15 amino acids. The junction had 5 bases not matched to a gene; V was cut back by 0 bases and J by 3 bases. CDR3 sequence: CASSLEGQTYYGYTF. The CDR3 DNA reads as TGTGCCAGCAGCTTGGAGGGACAGACTTACTATGGCTACACCTTC.

This clonotype has a count of ten or more. The rearrangement uses TRBV7-2 and TRBJ2-2; the D is unclear. The V gene lost 4 bases and the J gene lost 1 base, with 7 bases spanning the gap. The CDR3 length is 14 residues. Germline loops: CDR1 SGHTA, CDR2 FQGNSA. Here the CDR3 reads CASSSQRNTGELFF. The CDR3, as DNA: TGTGCCAGCAGCTCCCAAAGGAACACCGGGGAGCTGTTTTTT.

As concerns this clonotype: Here the CDR3 omits its conserved ending phenylalanine or tryptophan, so a read error is the likely source. V gene TRBV18 combines with J gene TRBJ1-2, with no clear D. V was pared by 2 bases and J by 8 bases, with 15 bases between. Germline V CDR1 and CDR2: KGHSH, LQKENI. The CDR3 runs to 14 residues. The DNA for the CDR3 is TGTGCCAGCTCACCAGGCCGAAGCTCTACGGGCTACACCCTC. It is translated as CASSPGRSSTGYTL.

As for this clonotype: At one end, the junction sequence differs from germline, possibly due to a read error. The chain has TRBV7-7 and TRBJ2-1; D unclear. CDR3 length: 12 residues. Germline V gene sequence: CDR1 SSHAT, CDR2 FNYEAQ (reference sequence). Here the CDR3 DNA reads TGTGCTAGCAGCCCGGACCTGGGTGAGCAGTTCTTC. Residues: CASSPDLGEQFF.

This chain links TRBV9 with TRBJ1-1; D call uncertain. V gave up 0 bases and J gave up 6 bases, with 12 bases separating them. This CDR3 comprises 14 residues. Germline assignment: CDR1 SGDLS and CDR2 YYNGEE. The DNA of the CDR3 is TGTGCCAGCAGCGTAGGTCTCACCGAGGCTGAAGCTTTCTTT. It translates to CASSVGLTEAEAFF.

This clonotype was seen ten or more times. The chain recombines TRBV5-1 with TRBJ2-3; no definite D call. The CDR3 runs to 16 residues. Trimming stripped 4 bases from V and 0 bases from J, with 15 bases between. The germline gives CDR1 SGHRS, CDR2 YFSETQ. This chain's CDR3 is CASSLEGSPSTDTQYF. CDR3 nucleotides: TGCGCCAGCAGCCTAGAAGGAAGCCCTAGCACAGATACGCAGTATTTT. Variable domain in full (rest from reference TRBV5-1 and TRBJ2-3): KAGVTQTPRYLIKTRGQQVTLSCSPISGHRSVSWYQQTPGQGLQFLFEYFSETQRNKGNFPGRFSGRQFSNSRSEMNVSTLELGDSALYLCASSLEGSPSTDTQYFGPGTRLTVL.

The J gene is TRBJ2-1, the V gene TRBV2; 11 bases line up with TRBD2. The CDR3 is 15 residues long. From germline, CDR1 is SNHLY and CDR2 FYNNEI. The V gene end was trimmed by 6 bases and the J gene end by 7 bases; junction bases not matched to a gene: 8. The CDR3 DNA sequence: TGTGCCAGCAGGAAGACTAGCGGGACGAGGAATGAGCAGTTCTTC. Amino acids: CASRKTSGTRNEQFF.